A selection of T cell receptor beta chains follows, all from one sample in a study of technical replicates of blood from several donors. Some clones are missing from TCRdb's copy, which holds only in-frame ones; the method was immunoSEQ multiplex PCR. Of around 58,000 clones listed, 85% to 90% are singletons. Sequenced: PBMCs. Receptors were obtained from a human donor in good health. Some clones in this sample may be carry-over from other donors' samples. Both conserved end residues are part of each CDR3. Fields, in order: CDR3 DNA, CDR3 protein, D gene, J gene, V gene, clone size. D genes are given only for firm matches. The listing skips clone size in some rows; elsewhere it reads once, few, many or a size class.

DNA: TGTGCCAGCAGCTCAGCCGGGACTAACTCCTACAATGAGCAGTTCTTC; CDR3: CASSSAGTNSYNEQFF; D: TRBD2; J: TRBJ2-1; V: TRBV5-4; size: once
DNA: TGCGCCAGCAGCCCCCTGGGGCTAGCGGCAAACAATGAGCAGTTCTTC; CDR3: CASSPLGLAANNEQFF; D: TRBD2; J: TRBJ2-1; V: TRBV4-1; size: .
DNA: TGTGCCAGCAGACCCGGGACAGGTGTTAACTATGGCTACACCTTC; CDR3: CASRPGTGVNYGYTF; D: TRBD1; J: TRBJ1-2; V: TRBV5-6; size: .
DNA: TGCGCCAGCAGCCAAGACTTAGGGGGCACTGGAAACACCATATATTTT; CDR3: CASSQDLGGTGNTIYF; D: TRBD1; J: TRBJ1-3; V: TRBV4-3; size: once
DNA: TGTGCCAGCAGCAAAGCGGGGATGATGACAGGGCGAGGTGGCTACACCTTC; CDR3: CASSKAGMMTGRGGYTF; D: .; J: TRBJ1-2; V: TRBV21-1; size: once
DNA: TGTGCCAGCAGCTTGGCTAGCGGGGGGGTTTCTTTAGATACGCAGTATTTT; CDR3: CASSLASGGVSLDTQYF; D: TRBD2; J: TRBJ2-3; V: TRBV5-6; size: .
DNA: TGTGCCAGCAGCTTAGGGGGGGACACTGAAGCTTTCTTT; CDR3: CASSLGGDTEAFF; D: .; J: TRBJ1-1; V: TRBV11-3; size: once
DNA: TGTGCCAGCAGCAAAGATACGGCGGTAAGCTCCTACGAGCAGTACTTC; CDR3: CASSKDTAVSSYEQYF; D: .; J: TRBJ2-7; V: TRBV7-8; size: .
DNA: TGCGCCAGCAGCCACCGGACAGGGGCCCTCGACGAGCAGTACTTC; CDR3: CASSHRTGALDEQYF; D: TRBD1; J: TRBJ2-7; V: TRBV4-1; size: .
DNA: TGTGCCAGCGCTCGATTGGAGAACTCTGAAGCTTTCTTT; CDR3: CASARLENSEAFF; D: .; J: TRBJ1-1; V: TRBV2; size: .
DNA: TGTGCCAGCAGTGCATCACAGGGTACGCAGTATTTT; CDR3: CASSASQGTQYF; D: .; J: TRBJ2-3; V: TRBV6-5; size: .
DNA: TGTGCCAGTAGTCCTCCCTCCGGTCACACCGGGGAGCTGTTTTTT; CDR3: CASSPPSGHTGELFF; D: .; J: TRBJ2-2; V: TRBV19; size: few
DNA: TGTGCCAGTACCTCCGGGACAACCCACACTGAAGCTTTCTTT; CDR3: CASTSGTTHTEAFF; D: .; J: TRBJ1-1; V: TRBV19; size: .
DNA: TGTGCCTGGAGTACCGGGGCGGGGCCCTATGGCTACACCTTC; CDR3: CAWSTGAGPYGYTF; D: .; J: TRBJ1-2; V: TRBV30; size: .
DNA: TGTGCCAGCAGCCCGCGGCCCGGACGGAGGACAGACTATGGCTACACCTTC; CDR3: CASSPRPGRRTDYGYTF; D: .; J: TRBJ1-2; V: TRBV9; size: .
DNA: TGCGCCAGCAGCCCGGGACAGGGAGAGACCCAGTACTTC; CDR3: CASSPGQGETQYF; D: TRBD1; J: TRBJ2-5; V: TRBV23-1; size: .
DNA: TGTGCCAGCAGCCGGACTAGCGATTACAATGAGCAGTTCTTC; CDR3: CASSRTSDYNEQFF; D: TRBD2; J: TRBJ2-1; V: TRBV6-4; size: once
DNA: TGTGCCAGCAGCCAAATGACAGGGTCCTACGAGCAGTACTTC; CDR3: CASSQMTGSYEQYF; D: TRBD1; J: TRBJ2-7; V: TRBV7-3; size: .
DNA: TGTGCCTGGAGTCCTCCTCGAGACATTCAGTACTTC; CDR3: CAWSPPRDIQYF; D: .; J: TRBJ2-4; V: TRBV30; size: .
DNA: TGTGCCAGCAGCCCGACAGGGTATCGGGAAGAGACCCAGTACTTC; CDR3: CASSPTGYREETQYF; D: TRBD1; J: TRBJ2-5; V: TRBV4-2; size: .
DNA: TGTGCCAGCAGTTTAAATCGGGGACTAAAAGCCTACGAGCAGTACTTC; CDR3: CASSLNRGLKAYEQYF; D: TRBD2; J: TRBJ2-7; V: TRBV27; size: .